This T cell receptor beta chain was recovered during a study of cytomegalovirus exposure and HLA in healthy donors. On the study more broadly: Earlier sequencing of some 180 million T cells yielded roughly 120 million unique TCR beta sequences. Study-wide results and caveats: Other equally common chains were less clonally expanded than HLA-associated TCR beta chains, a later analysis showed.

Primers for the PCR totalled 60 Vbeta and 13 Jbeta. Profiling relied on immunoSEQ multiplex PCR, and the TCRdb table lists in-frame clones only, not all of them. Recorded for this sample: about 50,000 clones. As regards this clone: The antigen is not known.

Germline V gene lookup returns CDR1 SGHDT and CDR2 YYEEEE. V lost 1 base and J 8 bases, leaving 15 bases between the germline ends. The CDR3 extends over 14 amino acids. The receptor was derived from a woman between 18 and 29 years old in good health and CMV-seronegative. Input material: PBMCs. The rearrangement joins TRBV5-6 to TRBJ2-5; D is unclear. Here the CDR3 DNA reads TGTGCCAGCAGCTTGTCTCAGTATGCTTTTACCCAGTACTTC. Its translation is CASSLSQYAFTQYF.